This entry concerns a single T cell receptor (beta chain). The protocol was immunoSEQ multiplex PCR, while the TCRdb copy is restricted to in-frame clones and leaves out a portion. The table shows roughly 150,000 clones, with approximately 90% occurring only once. These data come from a study of blood T cell repertoires in COVID-19. In the study overall: PBMCs, B-cell-depleted T cells, or T cells provided the cDNA or gDNA that made up the material.

This TCR came from a human donor in a cohort sampled during active COVID-19. Sequencing was performed on peripheral blood.

The CDR3 loop is CAISVSYNSNQPQHF. As DNA, the CDR3 is TGTGCCATCAGTGTTTCATACAATAGCAATCAGCCCCAGCATTTT. This rearrangement joins TRBV10-3 to TRBJ1-5; D not certain. The V end was cut by 4 bases, the J end by 0 bases, with 10 bases between. CDR1 and CDR2 from the germline V gene are ENHRY and SYGVKD. The CDR3 contains 15 residues.